A single TCR beta chain is shown here with its context. The sample is drawn from a study of T cells of healthy individuals. In TCRdb, the 5' RACE reads were re-called with MiXCR into one record per CDR3 protein. Of tens of thousands of distinct CDR3 sequences in the sample, about 5% were seen once. The V segment lost 2 bases and the J segment 4 bases; nucleotides outside the gene matches: 13. The CDR3 covers 18 residues. Germline V gene sequence: CDR1 WSHSY, CDR2 SAAADI. The chain combines TRBV10-2 with TRBJ2-5, with 10 bases fitting TRBD2. The sequence was collected from a human donor in good health. The CDR3 DNA is TGCGCCAGCAGTGAGCCCCCCCGGACTAGCGGATTGGGAGAGACCCAGTACTTC. This sequence encodes CASSEPPRTSGLGETQYF.